One and the same sample provided the 16 T cell receptor beta chains below, sequenced in a study of response to subunit inactivated influenza vaccine. One entry per CDR3 protein results from TCRdb running MiXCR on the RT-PCR reads. The table has around 570,000 distinct CDR3 sequences, 6% to 9% seen once. Sequences were derived from PBMCs from blood, sampled around 25 months after vaccination. Receptors originate from a man aged 45-69 years who received an inactivated influenza vaccine.

The V call is TRBV4-1, the J call TRBJ1-1; D is unclear. Germline V gives CDR1 MGHRA, CDR2 YSYEKL. CDR3 length: 13 amino acids. With 5 bases removed from V and 4 bases from J, the gap between germline ends came to 11 bases. In DNA, the CDR3 is TGCGCCAGCAGCGTCCCGTCCGGCACTGAAGCTTTCTTT. The encoded protein is CASSVPSGTEAFF.

The table lists this clonotype with a few counts. The chain employs TRBV4-1 and TRBJ2-1; TRBD2 is a possible D gene (6 bases). V was trimmed by 0 bases and J by 0 bases, leaving 12 bases between them. Germline V gene sequence: CDR1 MGHRA, CDR2 YSYEKL. The length of the CDR3 is 17 residues. The CDR3 DNA sequence: TGCGCCAGCAGCCAAGATCTGGGCGGGATCTCCTACAATGAGCAGTTCTTC. It codes for CASSQDLGGISYNEQFF.

This clonotype has just a few counts. V usage is TRBV5-1 and J usage is TRBJ1-5; 8 bases fit TRBD1. CDR1 and CDR2 from the germline V gene are SGHRS and YFSETQ. This CDR3 is 14 amino acids long. Losses at the gene ends were 4 bases for V and 3 bases for J; bases not matched to a gene: 3. CDR3 DNA sequence: TGCGCCAGCAGCGAGGGACAGGTCAATCAGCCCCAGCATTTT. Amino acids: CASSEGQVNQPQHF.

The chain uses TRBV4-3 and TRBJ2-2; weak D call: TRBD2 (5 bases). CDR3 size: 16 residues. V was pared by 0 bases and J by 5 bases, with 13 bases between. Germline V gene data show CDR1 as LGHNA and CDR2 as YSLEER. CDR3 protein: CASSQDIRSGTGELFF. The CDR3 bases are TGCGCCAGCAGCCAAGATATTCGGTCGGGGACCGGGGAGCTGTTTTTT.

J is TRBJ2-1 and V is TRBV27, with D uncertain. This CDR3 has 17 residues. The germline V gene has CDR1 MNHEY and CDR2 SMNVEV (reference sequence). V lost 2 bases and J lost 0, with 14 bases in between. CDR3 bases: TGTGCCAGCAGTTTAGCTTCTGACTGGAGCTCCTACAATGAGCAGTTCTTC. It is translated as CASSLASDWSSYNEQFF.

The rearrangement joins TRBV6-2 or TRBV6-3 to TRBJ2-1; TRBD1 aligns across 7 bases. This CDR3 has 15 residues. The ends lost 2 bases at V and 6 bases at J; junction bases unmatched: 7. CDR1 and CDR2 from the germline V gene are MNHEY and SVGEGT. The CDR3 sequence is CASSYGLEGANEQFF. Written as DNA, the CDR3 is TGTGCCAGCAGTTACGGGCTAGAGGGGGCCAATGAGCAGTTCTTC.

The chain couples TRBV4-1 to TRBJ2-2; 12 bases map to TRBD2. Trimming at V came to 3 bases and at J to 4 bases, leaving 3 bases not matched to a gene. The CDR3 is made up of 16 amino acids. Germline V gene data show CDR1 as MGHRA and CDR2 as YSYEKL. For the CDR3, the DNA is TGCGCCAGCAGCCACCCGGGACTAGCGGGCACCGGGGAGCTGTTTTTT. As protein: CASSHPGLAGTGELFF.

This clonotype occurred a few times. This may come from a read error, since a much larger clone is one base off. The chain has TRBV29-1 and TRBJ2-2; TRBD1 matches 8 bases. Germline CDR1 is SQVTM and CDR2 is ANQGSEA. The CDR3 totals 16 residues. V lost 1 base, J lost 2 bases, and 6 bases stayed unmatched. The CDR3 DNA reads as TGCAGCGTTGAAGGTCGAGACAGGGGAAACACCGGGGAGCTGTTTTTT. Protein: CSVEGRDRGNTGELFF.

The gene calls are TRBV12-3 or TRBV12-4 and TRBJ1-5; D gene uncertain. The CDR3 covers 16 residues. The ends were cut back, 5 bases at V and 0 bases at J, with 14 bases in the middle. The DNA of the CDR3 is TGTGCCAGCAGTCCGCAGACCGTCAGTAGCAATCAGCCCCAGCATTTT. Amino acids: CASSPQTVSSNQPQHF.

There are many counts of this clonotype. The J gene is TRBJ2-1, the V gene TRBV18; TRBD1 matches at 11 bases. Trimming cost V 3 bases and J 4 bases; bases outside gene matches: 5. Germline assignment: CDR1 KGHSH and CDR2 LQKENI. The CDR3 is 16 amino acids. The CDR3 DNA sequence: TGTGCCAGCTCACCCACAGGACAGGGGGCGTACAATGAGCAGTTCTTC. This translates into CASSPTGQGAYNEQFF. Variable domain in full (rest from reference TRBV18 and TRBJ2-1): NAGVMQNPRHLVRRRGQEARLRCSPMKGHSHVYWYRQLPEEGLKFMVYLQKENIIDESGMPKERFSAEFPKEGPSILRIQQVVRGDSAAYFCASSPTGQGAYNEQFFGPGTRLTVL.

This clonotype was seen more than once but under ten times. A much larger clone differs by one base, so this may be a read error. V usage is TRBV12-3 or TRBV12-4 and J usage is TRBJ2-5, with D perhaps matching TRBD2 (7 bases). The CDR3 covers 15 residues. CDR3 nucleotides: TGTGCCAGCTGTTTCGGTGGACTAGGGGGAGAGACCCAGTACTTC. Translation gives CASCFGGLGGETQYF.

This clonotype has just a few counts. The chain has TRBV19 and TRBJ2-4; possible D gene TRBD1, 6 bases. Germline V lookup: CDR1 LNHDA, CDR2 SQIVND (reference sequence). V was trimmed by 3 bases and J by 4 bases, leaving 13 bases between them. The CDR3 has 15 amino acids. The CDR3 DNA follows: TGTGCCAGTAGTATTATGTCAGGGGCAAAAAACATTCAGTACTTC. It translates to CASSIMSGAKNIQYF.

Only a few counts were recorded for this clonotype. V usage is TRBV4-3 and J usage is TRBJ2-7; D perhaps matches TRBD1 (7 bases). The CDR3 runs 16 residues. V was pared by 1 base and J by 6 bases, with 19 bases between. CDR1 and CDR2 (germline): LGHNA, YSLEER. Here the CDR3 reads CASSQGTGGPVGEQYF. Here the CDR3 DNA reads TGCGCCAGCAGCCAAGGGACAGGAGGGCCGGTCGGCGAGCAGTACTTC.

This clonotype was recorded many times. The CDR3 nucleotides are TGTGCCAGCAGATGGACTCCCTACAATGAGCAGTTCTTC. It is translated as CASRWTPYNEQFF. J is TRBJ2-1 and V is TRBV28, with a possible D match to TRBD2 (5 bases). Germline V lookup: CDR1 MDHEN, CDR2 SYDVKM. V lost 6 bases, J lost 2 bases, and 8 bases lay in between. The CDR3 runs to 13 residues.

Only a few counts were recorded for this clonotype. This chain links TRBV7-2 with TRBJ2-1; 8 positions match TRBD1. J gave up 10 bases and V 0 bases, and 8 bases lay outside the gene matches. CDR1 is SGHTA and CDR2 is FQGNSA in the germline V gene. This CDR3 has 15 residues. The CDR3 sequence is CASSLAWTGPSEQFF. CDR3 DNA sequence: TGTGCCAGCAGCTTAGCGTGGACAGGGCCTTCCGAGCAGTTCTTC.

In its sample, this clonotype was seen many times. CDR3 amino acids: CASTRTSNTEAFF. Written as DNA, the CDR3 is TGTGCCAGCACCCGGACATCGAACACTGAAGCTTTCTTT. The V and J genes are TRBV3-1 and TRBJ1-1; a weak D match, TRBD1 (5 bases). Deletions cut 7 bases from V and 1 base from J, with 10 bases between. The CDR3 length is 13 residues. Germline loops: CDR1 LGHDT, CDR2 YNNKEL (reference sequence).